Described below is a single T cell receptor (beta chain) sequence and its context. These data come from a study of blood T cell repertoires in COVID-19. Study-level information: COVID-19 samples, acute and convalescent, were from the United States, Italy and Spain. From T cells, B-cell-depleted T cells, or PBMCs came the material, which was cDNA or gDNA.

In the original workflow: How many nucleated cells were present was estimated from reference gene primer amplification. The protocol was immunoSEQ multiplex PCR, while the TCRdb copy is restricted to in-frame clones and leaves out a portion. V and J calls and clone size are copied from that table; D and trimming were computed from the DNA. The top ten hold about 15% of the sample, which has approximately 290,000 clones, 65% to 85% seen once. The Seattle patients joined while their infection was active and were tracked longitudinally afterward. The TCR was taken from a person aged 70 to 80 with COVID-19, enrolled during active disease. Material for sequencing was peripheral blood.

The CDR3 DNA follows: TGTGCCAGTAGTCCCCGGACAGGGTCTCAAAATCAGCCCCAGCATTTT. Encoded protein: CASSPRTGSQNQPQHF. V and J are TRBV19 and TRBJ1-5; TRBD1 agrees at 8 bases. Germline values: CDR1 LNHDA, CDR2 SQIVND (reference sequence). Germline trimming cut 5 bases from V and 4 bases from J; bases unmatched to any gene: 10. CDR3 size: 16 residues.